This TCR beta chain was sequenced for a study of T cell responses to AZD1222 COVID-19 vaccine. Produced via immunoSEQ multiplex PCR; TCRdb's table is partial and in-frame only. The table includes about 180,000 clones, roughly nine tenths detected once. Overall study results and limits: Unmutated variant regions reportedly attract nearly half of all spike-specific TCRs. CD4 TCRs covered the whole spike, strongest at regions 160-218 and 743-854. Just a handful of AZD1222 recipients were seropositive at baseline.

The V end was cut by 2 bases, the J end by 4 bases, with 14 bases between. The CDR3 has 15 amino acids. Germline lookup yields CDR1 SGHTA and CDR2 FQGNSA. About this clone: Its antigen is not known.

This receptor was obtained from an adult in good health. The rearrangement links TRBV7-2 to TRBJ1-1, with D unresolved. The source was peripheral blood, collected on day 0 of AZD1222 vaccination. CDR3 amino acids: CASSLLGPAGTEAFF. CDR3 sequence (DNA): TGTGCCAGCAGCTTATTAGGACCAGCGGGCACTGAAGCTTTCTTT.